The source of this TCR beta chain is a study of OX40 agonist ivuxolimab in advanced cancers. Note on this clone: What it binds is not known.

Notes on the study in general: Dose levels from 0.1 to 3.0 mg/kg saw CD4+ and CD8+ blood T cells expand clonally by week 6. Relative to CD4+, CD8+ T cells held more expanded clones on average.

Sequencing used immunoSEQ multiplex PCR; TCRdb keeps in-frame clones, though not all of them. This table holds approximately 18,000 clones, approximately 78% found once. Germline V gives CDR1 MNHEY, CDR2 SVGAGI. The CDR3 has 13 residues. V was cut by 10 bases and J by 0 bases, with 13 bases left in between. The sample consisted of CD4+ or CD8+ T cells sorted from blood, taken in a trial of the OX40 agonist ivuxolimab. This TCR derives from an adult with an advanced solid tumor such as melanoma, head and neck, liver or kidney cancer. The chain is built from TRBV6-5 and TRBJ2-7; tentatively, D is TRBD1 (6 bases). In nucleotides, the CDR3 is TGTGCCACCCAGGGGCTAGACTCCTACGAGCAGTACTTC. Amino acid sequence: CATQGLDSYEQYF.